These 29 T cell receptor beta chains share one sample of origin, sequenced in a study of CD8 T cells in Susac syndrome. RNA, at about 0.45 to 1 ug, was reverse transcribed with random hexamers. TCRdb redid the calling of the immunoSEQ multiplex PCR reads with MiXCR, one entry per CDR3 protein. The sample contains some 240,000 distinct CDR3 sequences, about 96% of which appear only once. The sequenced material came from CD4+ T cells from PBMCs. The receptors shown here come from a human donor with Susac syndrome.

This rearrangement joins TRBV5-6 to TRBJ1-1; TRBD1 matches 7 bases. The germline CDR1 and CDR2 sequences are SGHDT and YYEEEE. This CDR3 region has 12 residues. The V and J ends lost 4 bases and 11 bases, in that order; junction bases with no gene match: 8. The CDR3 region is CASSVDRVEAFF. Written as DNA, the CDR3 is TGTGCCAGCAGCGTCGACAGGGTAGAGGCTTTCTTT.

The chain employs TRBV2 and TRBJ2-6; D remains ambiguous. Germline V CDR1 and CDR2: SNHLY, FYNNEI. Trimming removed 10 bases at V and 6 bases at J, with 10 bases between. This CDR3 comprises 12 residues. In nucleotides, the CDR3 is TGTGCCACACCCGGTGAGGCCAACGTCCTGACTTTC. Translation gives CATPGEANVLTF.

Of note for this clonotype: Mismatch with germline at one junction end may stem from a read error. This chain links TRBV3-1 with TRBJ2-7; D perhaps matches TRBD2 (5 bases). Germline V CDR1 and CDR2: LGHDT, YNNKEL (reference sequence). This CDR3 comprises 12 residues. CDR3 residues: CASSQVESGYFF. DNA of the CDR3: TGTGCCAGCAGCCAAGTAGAGAGCGGATACTTCTTC.

J is TRBJ2-7 and V is TRBV28, with D unclear. CDR1 is MDHEN and CDR2 is SYDVKM in the germline V gene. The CDR3 has 13 residues. The germline V and J ends were trimmed by 6 bases and 3 bases, with 12 bases remaining between them. The CDR3 loop reads CASSPSHIYEQYF. CDR3 sequence (DNA): TGTGCCAGCAGCCCATCCCACATCTACGAGCAGTACTTC. Full variable domain (remainder filled in from reference TRBV28 and TRBJ2-7): DVKVTQSSRYLVKRTGEKVFLECVQDMDHENMFWYRQDPGLGLRLIYFSYDVKMKEKGDIPEGYSVSREKKERFSLILESASTNQTSMYLCASSPSHIYEQYFGPGTRLTVT.

The rearrangement links TRBV18 to TRBJ2-1; TRBD2 matches 10 bases. In germline, CDR1 is KGHSH, CDR2 LQKENI. This CDR3 spans 17 amino acids. V was clipped by 2 bases and J by 5 bases; unmatched bases: 9. The CDR3 reads CASSPIIGLAADNEQFF. CDR3 bases: TGTGCCAGCTCACCAATTATAGGACTAGCGGCCGACAATGAGCAGTTCTTC.

In DNA form, the CDR3 reads TGCGCCAGCAGCCAAAAGGGGGGCACCGGGGAGCTGTTTTTT. Translated: CASSQKGGTGELFF. V gene TRBV4-1 combines with J gene TRBJ2-2; D tentatively reads TRBD1 or TRBD2 (6 bases each). Germline V gene data show CDR1 as MGHRA and CDR2 as YSYEKL. The V gene lost 2 bases and the J gene lost 4 bases, with 8 bases spanning the gap. There are 14 residues in the CDR3.

V is TRBV11-2 and J is TRBJ2-7, with D perhaps given as TRBD1 or TRBD2 (5 bases each). The germline CDR1 and CDR2 sequences are SGHAT and FQNNGV. Trimming shortened V by 5 bases and J by 0 bases, and 17 bases separated the two germline ends. The CDR3 is made up of 16 amino acids. The CDR3: CASSPGTSPSSYEQYF. For the CDR3, the DNA is TGTGCCAGCAGCCCAGGGACCTCCCCATCCTCCTACGAGCAGTACTTC.

This clonotype was seen once. The chain employs TRBV20-1 and TRBJ2-2; D remains ambiguous. The V end lost 3 bases, the J end lost 4 bases, and 3 bases lay between the germline ends. Germline V gene lookup returns CDR1 DFQATT and CDR2 SNEGSKA (reference sequence). The CDR3 has 11 amino acids. The CDR3, as DNA: TGCAGTGCTAGTCTCACCGGGGAGCTGTTTTTT. Protein sequence: CSASLTGELFF.

V gene TRBV29-1 combines with J gene TRBJ1-5; TRBD1 might be the D (5 bases). Trimming shortened V by 4 bases and J by 6 bases, and 25 bases separated the two germline ends. Germline values: CDR1 SQVTM, CDR2 ANQGSEA. The CDR3 is made up of 17 amino acids. CDR3 in amino acids: CSVVVSADLGRGQPQHF. The DNA for the CDR3 is TGCAGCGTTGTCGTTTCAGCGGATCTGGGTAGGGGTCAGCCCCAGCATTTT.

This chain links TRBV5-1 with TRBJ2-6; 7 bases line up with TRBD1. The germline V gene has CDR1 SGHRS and CDR2 YFSETQ. V dropped 5 bases and J dropped 0; count of bases not matched to a gene: 5. CDR3 length: 16 residues. The CDR3 is CASSSGQFSGANVLTF. In DNA form, the CDR3 reads TGCGCCAGCAGTTCGGGACAGTTCTCTGGGGCCAACGTCCTGACTTTC.

The chain couples TRBV15 to TRBJ2-3; TRBD2 aligns across 8 bases. The CDR3 extends over 16 amino acids. Per germline, CDR1 LNHNV and CDR2 YYDKDF (reference sequence). Trimming removed 5 bases from V and 0 bases from J; junction bases left unmatched: 7. CDR3 sequence reads: CATSLKSGSSTDTQYF. The DNA for the CDR3 is TGTGCCACCAGCCTTAAAAGCGGGAGTAGCACAGATACGCAGTATTTT.

The V and J genes are TRBV5-4 and TRBJ2-5; no definite D call. Looked up from germline, CDR1 is SGHNT and CDR2 is YYREEE (reference sequence). The CDR3 totals 14 residues. Trimming removed 1 base at V and 4 bases at J, with 11 bases between. This CDR3 is CASSLRSTIETQYF. CDR3 DNA: TGTGCCAGCAGCTTGAGGAGTACGATAGAGACCCAGTACTTC.

CDR3 in amino acids: CATPRAGDQPQHF. CDR3 coding DNA: TGTGCCACTCCCCGGGCCGGTGATCAGCCCCAGCATTTT. This chain joins TRBV21-1 and TRBJ1-5; the D call of TRBD1 is as the table states it, not checked on the DNA. TRBV21-1 is a recognized pseudogene. The CDR3 has 13 amino acids.

The chain links TRBV3-1 to TRBJ1-2, with D uncertain. The germline V and J ends were trimmed by 1 base and 8 bases, with 14 bases remaining between them. This CDR3 contains 14 residues. Germline V lookup: CDR1 LGHDT, CDR2 YNNKEL (reference sequence). Written as DNA, the CDR3 is TGTGCCAGCAGCCAAGGTACGGGAATTTCGGGCTACACCTTC. This sequence encodes CASSQGTGISGYTF. Full variable domain (remainder filled in from reference TRBV3-1 and TRBJ1-2): DTAVSQTPKYLVTQMGNDKSIKCEQNLGHDTMYWYKQDSKKFLKIMFSYNNKELIINETVPNRFSPKSPDKAHLNLHINSLELGDSAVYFCASSQGTGISGYTFGSGTRLTVV.

V is TRBV7-9 and J is TRBJ2-5, with TRBD1 matching 9 bases. Losses at the gene ends were 4 bases for V and 1 base for J; bases not matched to a gene: 7. CDR1 and CDR2 from the germline V gene are SEHNR and FQNEAQ (reference sequence). CDR3 length: 16 residues. CDR3 in amino acids: CASSSKGDRAQETQYF. CDR3 DNA sequence: TGTGCCAGCAGCTCTAAAGGGGACAGGGCCCAAGAGACCCAGTACTTC.

CDR3 residues: CATSRQRTLTYNEQFF. In DNA, the CDR3 is TGTGCCACCAGCAGACAGCGGACCCTGACCTACAATGAGCAGTTCTTC. The J gene is TRBJ2-1, the V gene TRBV15; the D gene is possibly TRBD2 (5 bases). Per the germline V gene, CDR1 is LNHNV and CDR2 is YYDKDF (reference sequence). This CDR3 spans 16 amino acids. Trimming left V 2 bases short and J 2 bases short, with 13 bases between.

The chain couples TRBV5-4 to TRBJ2-6; D is unresolved. V lost 4 bases to trimming and J lost 7 bases, with 15 bases between them. Germline V gene sequence: CDR1 SGHNT, CDR2 YYREEE (reference sequence). This CDR3 comprises 15 residues. In DNA, the CDR3 is TGTGCCAGCAGCCCCCCGGTAAGGCGAGCCAACGTCCTGACTTTC. Protein: CASSPPVRRANVLTF.

This clonotype has a handful of counts. The chain recombines TRBV7-9 with TRBJ2-6; 7 bases align to TRBD1. V lost 5 bases and J lost 6; bases outside the gene matches: 16. The CDR3 covers 18 residues. Germline V gene data show CDR1 as SEHNR and CDR2 as FQNEAQ (reference sequence). The CDR3 loop reads CASSLDRDILWEANVLTF. The CDR3 nucleotides are TGTGCCAGCAGCCTCGACAGGGATATTCTCTGGGAGGCCAACGTCCTGACTTTC.

V usage is TRBV7-9 and J usage is TRBJ2-7; possible D gene TRBD1, 6 bases. CDR1 SEHNR and CDR2 FQNEAQ come from the germline V gene (reference sequence). The CDR3 is made up of 14 amino acids. With 7 bases removed from V and 0 bases from J, the gap between germline ends came to 13 bases. The CDR3 sequence: CASISQGSSYEQYF. In DNA form, the CDR3 reads TGTGCCAGCATCTCACAGGGCTCCTCCTACGAGCAGTACTTC.

The chain employs TRBV3-1 and TRBJ2-7, with D uncertain. This CDR3 spans 16 amino acids. In germline, CDR1 is LGHDT, CDR2 YNNKEL (reference sequence). V dropped 5 bases and J dropped 0 bases, with 17 bases sitting between them. The CDR3 is CASSFTMGYDSYEQYF. CDR3 nucleotides: TGTGCCAGCAGCTTCACTATGGGATACGACTCCTACGAGCAGTACTTC.

This clonotype appeared once. The J gene is TRBJ2-7, the V gene TRBV20-1; no clear D gene. Germline CDR1 DFQATT, CDR2 SNEGSKA (reference sequence). The CDR3 runs to 14 residues. V dropped 0 bases and J dropped 3 bases, with 12 bases sitting between them. In nucleotides, the CDR3 is TGCAGTGCTAGAGATCCGGACGGAGACTACGAGCAGTACTTC. This gives the protein CSARDPDGDYEQYF.

The V call is TRBV4-1, the J call TRBJ1-4, with 8 bases that match TRBD1. CDR3 length equals 14 residues. Losses at the gene ends were 3 bases for V and 7 bases for J; bases not matched to a gene: 4. Germline V gives CDR1 MGHRA, CDR2 YSYEKL. This chain's CDR3 is CASSHQDRAEKLFF. DNA of the CDR3: TGCGCCAGCAGCCACCAGGACAGGGCTGAAAAACTGTTTTTT.

This chain links TRBV7-3 with TRBJ1-1; 7 positions match TRBD1. Germline V gene data show CDR1 as SGHTA and CDR2 as FQGTGA. The CDR3 runs 15 residues. Trimming cost V 5 bases and J 3 bases; bases outside gene matches: 9. The CDR3 DNA reads as TGTGCCAGCAGCCCCCACAGGGGACTTGACACTGAAGCTTTCTTT. Amino acids: CASSPHRGLDTEAFF. The full variable domain, its missing parts supplied by reference TRBV7-3 and TRBJ1-1, is GAGVSQTPSNKVTEKGKYVELRCDPISGHTALYWYRQSLGQGPEFLIYFQGTGAADDSGLPNDRFFAVRPEGSVSTLKIQRTERGDSAVYLCASSPHRGLDTEAFFGQGTRLTVV.

The rearrangement uses TRBV9 and TRBJ1-1; D not certain. The CDR3 covers 13 residues. Germline CDR1 SGDLS, CDR2 YYNGEE. Deletions cut 0 bases from V and 1 base from J, with 4 bases between. This CDR3 is CASSVATNTEAFF. DNA of the CDR3: TGTGCCAGCAGCGTAGCCACGAACACTGAAGCTTTCTTT.

V gene TRBV18 combines with J gene TRBJ2-5; 8 positions agree with TRBD1. The CDR3 contains 16 residues. J gave up 5 bases and V 0 bases, and 8 bases lay outside the gene matches. Looked up from germline, CDR1 is KGHSH and CDR2 is LQKENI. CDR3 sequence reads: CASSPPTGGLAETQYF. The CDR3 DNA follows: TGTGCCAGCTCACCACCAACAGGGGGACTTGCGGAGACCCAGTACTTC.

This chain links TRBV20-1 with TRBJ1-2, with D unclear. Trimming took 5 bases from V and 5 from J, leaving 18 bases between them. CDR3 size: 14 residues. Germline V gene sequence: CDR1 DFQATT, CDR2 SNEGSKA (reference sequence). The CDR3: CSADPHLGVYGYTF. The CDR3 region has the DNA TGCAGTGCTGATCCTCACCTTGGGGTTTATGGCTACACCTTC.

The rearrangement joins TRBV3-1 to TRBJ1-3; D gene unclear. Trimming took 2 bases from V and 2 from J, leaving 1 base between them. Germline V gene data show CDR1 as LGHDT and CDR2 as YNNKEL (reference sequence). CDR3 length: 12 amino acids. CDR3 nucleotides: TGTGCCAGCAGCCAAACTGGAAACACCATATATTTT. Translated: CASSQTGNTIYF.

This clonotype was picked up one time. The chain joins TRBV25-1 to TRBJ2-5; 10 bases fit TRBD1. This CDR3 is built from 13 residues. With V trimmed by 8 bases and J by 5 bases, 5 bases remained unmatched. CDR1 is MGHDK and CDR2 is SYGVNS in the germline V gene. CDR3 nucleotide sequence: TGTGCCAGCCGATCGACAGGGGGCGAGACCCAGTACTTC. This translates into CASRSTGGETQYF.

This chain joins TRBV6-1 and TRBJ2-6; perhaps D is TRBD1 or TRBD2 (5 bases each). Germline CDR1 MNHNS, CDR2 SASEGT. V was clipped by 11 bases and J by 0 bases, with 11 bases between them. The CDR3 covers 14 residues. CDR3 nucleotides: TGTGCCCTGGGACCTGACTCTGGGGCCAACGTCCTGACTTTC. This codes for CALGPDSGANVLTF.